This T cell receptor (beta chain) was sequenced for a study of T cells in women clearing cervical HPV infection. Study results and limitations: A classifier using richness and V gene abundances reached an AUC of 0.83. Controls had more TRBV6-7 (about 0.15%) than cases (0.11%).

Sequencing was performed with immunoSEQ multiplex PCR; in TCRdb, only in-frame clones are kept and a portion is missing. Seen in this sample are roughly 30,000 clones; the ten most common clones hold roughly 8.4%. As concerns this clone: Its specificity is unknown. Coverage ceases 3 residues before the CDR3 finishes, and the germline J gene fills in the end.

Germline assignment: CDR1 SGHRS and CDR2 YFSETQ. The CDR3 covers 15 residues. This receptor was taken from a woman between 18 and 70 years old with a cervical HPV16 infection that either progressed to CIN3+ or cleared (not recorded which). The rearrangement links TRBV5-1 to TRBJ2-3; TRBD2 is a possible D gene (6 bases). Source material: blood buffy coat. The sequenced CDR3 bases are TGCGCCAGCAGCTTGAATTTCGGGGGAGAAGAGACG. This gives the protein CASSLNFGGEET. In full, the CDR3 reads CASSLNFGGEETQYF.